This T cell receptor (beta chain) was identified in a study of T cell repertoires in cytomegalovirus infection (dated by TCRdb to about 2019). Regarding the study in general: Alongside well-studied HLA-B-restricted epitopes, the peptide stimulations were aimed at recently identified HLA-C-restricted CMV epitopes, whose presentation resists viral immunomodulation. The HLA type of each donor mattered for the analysis, because public TCR beta signatures pointed to carriage of CMV infection along with the matching HLA type.

Trimming takes 0 bases from V and 9 bases from J, and the germline ends sit 17 bases apart. In the germline V gene (reference sequence), CDR1 corresponds to MNHEY and CDR2 to SMNVEV. The CDR3 covers 16 residues, taking in both the cysteine and the phenylalanine. The only DNA kept is the CDR3, 48 bases in frame from the first base. General findings and caveats noted by the study authors: In the ex vivo response, HLA-C-restricted CMV-specific TCR beta clonotypes were dominant, and in two of eight donors the single most frequent clonotype came from this HLA-C-restricted group. Cumulative frequency of public TCR beta family members discriminated carriers of CMV infection plus the relevant HLA type in this cohort and an independent approximately 370-donor cohort.

What this sample's treatment or condition label stands for: in vitro stimulation with specific CMV peptide epitopes to enrich CMV-specific T cells. Comments on this clonotype: Its antigen specificity is not known. Base qualities are not recorded, but no much larger clone differs from it by a single base.

TCRdb shows the sequencer as Illumina HiSeq 1500. The raw public reads went through TCRdb reprocessing: fastp at Q25, MiXCR clone calling, in-frame beta chains kept. For every CDR3 protein sequence, its rows merge into one entry that carries the most common genes and DNA. The sample yields hundreds of thousands of distinct CDR3 sequences; 30% to 35% were counted once. Jointly, the top ten make up 9.5% to 15% of the sample. The clonotype was recovered from a human donor in good health (CMV status not recorded). Some clones in this sample may be carry-over from other donors' samples. The V gene is TRBV27 and the J gene is TRBJ2-2; the D gene is possibly TRBD1, with 6 bases matching. This sample comprised cultured CD8+ T cells from PBMCs, obtained from culture after CMV antigen stimulation. The nucleotide sequence reads TGTGCCAGCAGTTTATCGGCAGGGGCTAGTATAAGGGAGCTGTTTTTT. Translation gives CASSLSAGASIRELFF.